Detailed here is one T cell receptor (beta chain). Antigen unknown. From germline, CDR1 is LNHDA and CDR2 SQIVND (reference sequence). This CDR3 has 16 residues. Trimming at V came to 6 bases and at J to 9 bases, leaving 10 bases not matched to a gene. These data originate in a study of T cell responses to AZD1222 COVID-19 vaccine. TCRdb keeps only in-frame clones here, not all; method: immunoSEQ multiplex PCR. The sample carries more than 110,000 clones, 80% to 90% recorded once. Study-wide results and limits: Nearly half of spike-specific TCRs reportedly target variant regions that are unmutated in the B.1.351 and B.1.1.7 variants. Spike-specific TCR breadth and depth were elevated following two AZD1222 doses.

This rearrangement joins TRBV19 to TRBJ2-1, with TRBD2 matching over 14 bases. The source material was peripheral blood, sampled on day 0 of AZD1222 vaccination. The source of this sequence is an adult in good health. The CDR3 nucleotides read TGTGCCAGTAGACAGCGCGGGACTAGCGGGAGTGGTGAGCAGTTCTTC. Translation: CASRQRGTSGSGEQFF.